The rows below give T cell receptor beta chains drawn from one sample of a study of identifying expanded T cells in peripheral blood. Generated by immunoSEQ multiplex PCR, the TCRdb table keeps only in-frame clones and is missing some. The table records some 100,000 clones, around nine tenths of them present only once. Sequences were obtained from blood. The receptors were sampled from a person aged 18-69 years in good health. Both conserved end residues are part of each CDR3. D genes are given only for firm matches. Clone sizes are given selectively: once, few, many, or a class where the clone is expanded.

j_gene: TRBJ1-1; v_gene: TRBV19; abundance: NA; d_gene: NA; CDR3aa: CASSMSDWIEAFF; CDR3nt: TGTGCCAGTAGTATGAGCGATTGGATTGAAGCTTTCTTT
j_gene: TRBJ2-5; v_gene: TRBV10-2; abundance: NA; d_gene: NA; CDR3aa: CASSTSDGVAGEETQYF; CDR3nt: NA
j_gene: TRBJ2-1; v_gene: TRBV11-2; abundance: NA; d_gene: TRBD2; CDR3aa: CASSPGLACHEQFF; CDR3nt: TGTGCCAGCAGCCCGGGACTAGCGTGCCATGAGCAGTTCTTC
j_gene: TRBJ1-1; v_gene: TRBV6-1; abundance: NA; d_gene: TRBD1; CDR3aa: CASSQRQGVAEAFF; CDR3nt: TGTGCCAGCAGTCAACGACAGGGGGTCGCTGAAGCTTTCTTT
j_gene: TRBJ1-5; v_gene: TRBV7-2; abundance: once; d_gene: TRBD1; CDR3aa: CASSLVGQGARQPQHF; CDR3nt: TGTGCCAGCAGCTTAGTCGGTCAGGGGGCGCGACAGCCCCAGCATTTT
j_gene: TRBJ2-7; v_gene: TRBV2; abundance: NA; d_gene: NA; CDR3aa: CASVGSPVAYEQYF; CDR3nt: TGTGCCAGCGTAGGGTCTCCGGTGGCCTACGAGCAGTACTTC
j_gene: TRBJ2-7; v_gene: TRBV7-9; abundance: NA; d_gene: TRBD2; CDR3aa: CASSLRIGTRYYEQYF; CDR3nt: TGTGCCAGCAGCTTACGCATCGGGACTAGATACTACGAGCAGTACTTC
j_gene: TRBJ1-1; v_gene: TRBV6-5; abundance: NA; d_gene: NA; CDR3aa: CASSYPGNTEAFF; CDR3nt: TGTGCCAGCAGTTACCCGGGAAACACTGAAGCTTTCTTT
j_gene: TRBJ2-7; v_gene: TRBV5-1; abundance: NA; d_gene: NA; CDR3aa: CASSLTGLLGEQYF; CDR3nt: TGCGCCAGCAGCTTGACAGGGTTGCTGGGCGAGCAGTACTTC
j_gene: TRBJ1-2; v_gene: TRBV7-3; abundance: NA; d_gene: NA; CDR3aa: CASSLTNRPHNGYTF; CDR3nt: TGTGCCAGCAGCTTAACGAATCGGCCCCACAATGGCTACACCTTC
j_gene: TRBJ1-5; v_gene: TRBV19; abundance: NA; d_gene: NA; CDR3aa: CASNFRDSQPQHF; CDR3nt: TGTGCCAGTAACTTCCGGGACTCTCAGCCCCAGCATTTT
j_gene: TRBJ2-1; v_gene: TRBV19; abundance: NA; d_gene: NA; CDR3aa: CASSRGTKYNEQFF; CDR3nt: TGTGCCAGTAGTAGAGGCACAAAGTACAATGAGCAGTTCTTC
j_gene: TRBJ2-1; v_gene: TRBV11-2; abundance: NA; d_gene: NA; CDR3aa: CASSLDRANNEQFF; CDR3nt: TGTGCCAGCAGCTTAGACAGGGCGAACAATGAGCAGTTCTTC
j_gene: TRBJ2-7; v_gene: TRBV2; abundance: NA; d_gene: TRBD1; CDR3aa: CASRRQGGNEQYF; CDR3nt: TGTGCCAGCAGACGACAGGGGGGCAACGAGCAGTACTTC
j_gene: TRBJ1-2; v_gene: TRBV9; abundance: NA; d_gene: TRBD1; CDR3aa: CASSTLVTGGLLYGYTF; CDR3nt: TGTGCCAGCAGCACCCTGGTAACAGGGGGTCTTTTATATGGCTACACCTTC
j_gene: TRBJ1-1; v_gene: TRBV4-3; abundance: NA; d_gene: TRBD1; CDR3aa: CASSQDLFPQGATEAFF; CDR3nt: TGCGCCAGCAGCCAAGATTTATTTCCACAGGGGGCCACTGAAGCTTTCTTT
j_gene: TRBJ2-1; v_gene: TRBV9; abundance: NA; d_gene: TRBD2; CDR3aa: CASSVGLANYNEQFF; CDR3nt: TGTGCCAGCAGCGTTGGACTAGCGAACTACAATGAGCAGTTCTTC
j_gene: TRBJ1-1; v_gene: TRBV5-4; abundance: once; d_gene: NA; CDR3aa: CASSFWEGEAFF; CDR3nt: TGTGCCAGCAGCTTTTGGGAAGGTGAAGCTTTCTTT
j_gene: TRBJ2-1; v_gene: TRBV19; abundance: NA; d_gene: TRBD2; CDR3aa: CASSIAGGGSGNEQFF; CDR3nt: TGTGCCAGTAGTATAGCGGGAGGCGGGTCAGGCAATGAGCAGTTCTTC